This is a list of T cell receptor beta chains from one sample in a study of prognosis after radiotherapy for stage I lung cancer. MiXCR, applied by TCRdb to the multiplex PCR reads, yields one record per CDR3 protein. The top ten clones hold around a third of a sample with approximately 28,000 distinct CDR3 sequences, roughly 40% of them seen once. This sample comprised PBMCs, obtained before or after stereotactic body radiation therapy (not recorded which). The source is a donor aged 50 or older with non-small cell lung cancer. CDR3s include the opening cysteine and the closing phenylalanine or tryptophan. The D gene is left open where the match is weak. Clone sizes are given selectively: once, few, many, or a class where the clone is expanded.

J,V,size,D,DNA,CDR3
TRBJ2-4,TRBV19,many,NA,TGTGCCAGTAGTTCTTCGACGGGCGTTGGCAAAAACATTCAGTACTTC,CASSSSTGVGKNIQYF
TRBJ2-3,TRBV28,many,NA,TGTGCCAGCAGTTTTACATCTCCTAGGACAGATACGCAGTATTTT,CASSFTSPRTDTQYF
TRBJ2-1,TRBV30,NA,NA,TGTGCCTGGGCCCGCGAGCATGAGCAGTTCTTC,CAWAREHEQFF
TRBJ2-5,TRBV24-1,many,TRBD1,TGTGCCACCGCCCCGACAGGGATGGAGACCCAGTACTTC,CATAPTGMETQYF
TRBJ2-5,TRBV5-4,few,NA,TGTGCCAGCAGCGCCATCACTGCGGAGACCCAGTACTTC,CASSAITAETQYF
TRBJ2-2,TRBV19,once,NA,TGTGCCAGTACTAATAACACCGGGGATCTGTTTTTT,CASTNNTGDLFF
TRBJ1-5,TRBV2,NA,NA,TGTGCCAGTAGACTCCCCGGGTCGGATCAGCCCCAGCATTTT,CASRLPGSDQPQHF
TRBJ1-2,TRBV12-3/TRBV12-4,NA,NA,TGTGCCAGCAGTTTAATGGGATATGGCTACACCTTC,CASSLMGYGYTF
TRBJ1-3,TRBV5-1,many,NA,TGCGCCAGCAGGCTTTCATCTGGAAACACCATATATTTT,CASRLSSGNTIYF
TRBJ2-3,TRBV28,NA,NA,TGTGCCAGCACAAGGGGGGTTGGGGGAGCCGTCACAGATACGCAGTATTTT,CASTRGVGGAVTDTQYF
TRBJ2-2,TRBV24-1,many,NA,TGTGCCACCGGATGGGGACTCACCGGGGAGCTGTTTTTT,CATGWGLTGELFF
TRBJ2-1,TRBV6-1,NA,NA,TGTGCCAGCAGAGACCATAGCGTGGGAAGGTACTACAATGAGCAGTTCTTC,CASRDHSVGRYYNEQFF
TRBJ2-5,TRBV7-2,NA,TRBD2,TGTGCCAGCAGCTTTACTAGCGGGAATCAAGAGACCCAGTACTTC,CASSFTSGNQETQYF
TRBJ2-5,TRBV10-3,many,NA,TGTGCCATCAAGGGAGCCCTCGGGGAGACCCAGTACTTC,CAIKGALGETQYF
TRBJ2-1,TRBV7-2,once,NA,TGTGCCAGCAGCTTAGGTAGCGGCCCCTTCCAGAATGAGCAGTTCTTC,CASSLGSGPFQNEQFF
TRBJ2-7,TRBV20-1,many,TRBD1,TGCAGTGCTAGATCTGGACAGGGCTCCTACGAGCAGTACTTC,CSARSGQGSYEQYF
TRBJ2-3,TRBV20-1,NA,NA,TGCAGTGCTAGCGGGGAACCGGACACGCAGTATTTT,CSASGEPDTQYF
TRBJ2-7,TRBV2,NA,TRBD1,TGTGCCACATCACCCGGGACAGGGGGTTTCGAGCAGTACTTC,CATSPGTGGFEQYF
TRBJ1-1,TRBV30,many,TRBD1,TGTGCCTCCGGGAAGTTGACAGGGATGAACACTGAAGCTTTCTTT,CASGKLTGMNTEAFF
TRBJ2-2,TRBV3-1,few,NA,TGTGCCAGCAGCCGAGTCACCGGGGAGCTGTTCTTT,CASSRVTGELFF
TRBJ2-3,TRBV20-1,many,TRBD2,TGCAGTGCTGGGACTAGCGGGGGCACAGATACGCAGTATTTT,CSAGTSGGTDTQYF
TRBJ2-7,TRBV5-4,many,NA,TGTGCCAGCAGCTTTTCCGACCCCTACGAGCAGTACTTC,CASSFSDPYEQYF
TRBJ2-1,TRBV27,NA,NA,TGTGCCAGCAGTTTGGGGGAAAACGTAGCCATTAATGAGCAGTTCTTC,CASSLGENVAINEQFF
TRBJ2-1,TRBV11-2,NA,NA,TGTGCCAGCAGCTTAGGGCGCCCCAATGAGCAGTTCTTC,CASSLGRPNEQFF
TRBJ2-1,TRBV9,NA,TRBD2,TGTGCCAGCAGCGTCGGCGGGACTAATTTGCGTGAGCAGTTCTTC,CASSVGGTNLREQFF
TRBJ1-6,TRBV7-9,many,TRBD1,TGTGCCAGCAGCGGCTATGGGACAGGGGGGATAGATTCACCCCTCCACTTT,CASSGYGTGGIDSPLHF
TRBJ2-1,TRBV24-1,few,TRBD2,TGTGCCACCAGTGATTTGACTAGCGGGCGCTCCTACAATGAGCAGTTCTTC,CATSDLTSGRSYNEQFF
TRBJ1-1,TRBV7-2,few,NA,TGTGCCAGCGGCGCCCCGAGACCTGAAGCTTTCTTT,CASGAPRPEAFF
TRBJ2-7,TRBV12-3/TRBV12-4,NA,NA,TGTGCCAGCATTTTTGAGCCGGTAATCGGGGAGCAGTACTTC,CASIFEPVIGEQYF
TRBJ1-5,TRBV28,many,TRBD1,TGTGCCAGCAGTACCGGGACAGGGTTCAATCAGCCCCAGCATTTT,CASSTGTGFNQPQHF
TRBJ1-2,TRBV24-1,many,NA,TGTGCCACCAGTGATTATGCGGCTGGCTACACCTTC,CATSDYAAGYTF
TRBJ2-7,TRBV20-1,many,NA,TGCAGTGCTTTGTCCGCTGAAGAACTTCAGGGGAGTCAAGGGGAGCAGTACTTC,CSALSAEELQGSQGEQYF
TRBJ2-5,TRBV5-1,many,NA,TGCGCCAGCAGCCCCGGGACCAATGTCCGAGAGACCCAGTACTTC,CASSPGTNVRETQYF
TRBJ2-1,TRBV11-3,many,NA,TGTGCCAGCAGCTACTCGACAGATTCAGAGCAGTTCTTC,CASSYSTDSEQFF
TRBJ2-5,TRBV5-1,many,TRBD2,TGCGCCAGCAGCTTGGGCGGGGGAGACGCACAAGAGACCCAGTACTTC,CASSLGGGDAQETQYF
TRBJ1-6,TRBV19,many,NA,TGTGCCAGTAGTTCCACTATCGACTATAATTCACCCCTCCACTTT,CASSSTIDYNSPLHF
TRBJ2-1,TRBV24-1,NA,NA,TGTGCCACCAGTGATAGATATGGCAGGCCCGGGACTGGCAATGAGCAGTTCTTC,CATSDRYGRPGTGNEQFF
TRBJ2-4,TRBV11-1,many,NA,TGTGCCAGCAGCTTAGCGGGAAACATTCAGTACTTC,CASSLAGNIQYF
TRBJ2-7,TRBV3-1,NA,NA,TGTGCCAGCAGCCACCGTATTTCCGCCCTCGAGCAGTACTTC,CASSHRISALEQYF
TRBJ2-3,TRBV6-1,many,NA,TGTGCCAGCAAAAGGGCCCCAACCACAGATACGCAGTATTTT,CASKRAPTTDTQYF
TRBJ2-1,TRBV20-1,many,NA,TGCAGTGCTTCCGGACTAAGGGCAGGAAGGGAACAGTTCTTC,CSASGLRAGREQFF
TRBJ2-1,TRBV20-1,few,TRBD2,TGCAGTGCTCCGACTAGCGGGACCTCGTTCTTC,CSAPTSGTSFF
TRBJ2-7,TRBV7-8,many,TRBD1,TGTGCCAGCAGCTTAGGACAGGGGGCCGTCGACGAGCAGTACTTC,CASSLGQGAVDEQYF
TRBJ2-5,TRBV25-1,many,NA,TGTGCCAGCAGCCCCCGGGACAAGATACAAGAGACCCAGTACTTC,CASSPRDKIQETQYF
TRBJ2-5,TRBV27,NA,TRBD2,TGTGCCAGCAGTCCAGGCGGGACTAGCGGGAGGGAAGAGACCCAGTACTTC,CASSPGGTSGREETQYF
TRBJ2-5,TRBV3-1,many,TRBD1,TGTGCCAGCAGTCGAACCGGGACAGGGGCTGAGACCCAGTACTTC,CASSRTGTGAETQYF
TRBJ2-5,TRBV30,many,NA,TGTGCCTGGACCGGAGACAGCCTTCATGAGACCCAGTACTTC,CAWTGDSLHETQYF
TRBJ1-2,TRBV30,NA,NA,TGTGCCTGGAGTGTCACAGGGAACCTTGGCTACACCTTC,CAWSVTGNLGYTF
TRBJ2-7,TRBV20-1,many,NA,TGCAGTGCTAGAGCTTTTGTGGGCGAGCAGTACTTC,CSARAFVGEQYF
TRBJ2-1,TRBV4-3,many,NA,TGCGCCAGCAGCCAAGGCCGTGATGAGCAGTTCTTC,CASSQGRDEQFF
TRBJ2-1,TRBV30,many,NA,TGTGCCTGGAAAATTTCCGACAGCTACAATGAGCAGTTCTTC,CAWKISDSYNEQFF
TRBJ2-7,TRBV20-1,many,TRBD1,TGCAGTGCTGGTGATTTGGACAGGGGGCTTGGCGAGCAGTACTTC,CSAGDLDRGLGEQYF
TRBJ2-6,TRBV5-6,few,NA,TGTGCCAGCAGGATCGCCGGCTGGGAGGCCAACGTCCTGACTTTC,CASRIAGWEANVLTF
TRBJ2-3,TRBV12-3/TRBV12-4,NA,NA,TGTGCCAGCAGTTCAGGGAGCACAGATACGCAGTATTTT,CASSSGSTDTQYF
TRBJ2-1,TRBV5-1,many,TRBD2,TGCGCCAGCAGTAAGGGGCGAGGCGGGGGGGCAGATGAGCAGTTCTTC,CASSKGRGGGADEQFF